One sample yielded the 22 T cell receptor beta chains listed below, sequenced in a study of T cells after yellow fever vaccination (dated 2019 in TCRdb). Library prep was done by 5' RACE. The run used an Illumina HiSeq 2500. TCRdb passed the public sequencing reads through fastp at Q25 and MiXCR, retaining productive beta sequences. Here each entry gathers all rows of one CDR3 protein and keeps the most common genes and DNA. This sample has nearly 550,000 distinct CDR3 sequences in its table, and approximately 21% of those were observed once. The ten largest account for about 13% of the sample. The treatment or condition label here, explained by the study, means: live attenuated yellow fever vaccine strain. Sequenced material: PBMCs, taken 15 days after the yellow fever booster vaccination. Receptors were obtained from a man aged 25-40 years who received the YFV17D yellow fever vaccine.

J is TRBJ2-2 and V is TRBV10-2; D is uncertain. V was cut by 3 bases and J by 2 bases, with 4 bases left in between. The germline gives CDR1 WSHSY, CDR2 SAAADI. The CDR3 has 13 amino acids. The CDR3 is CASSDPNTGELFF. The CDR3 region has the DNA TGCGCCAGCAGTGACCCTAACACCGGGGAGCTGTTTTTT.

This clonotype was counted only a few times. This chain links TRBV6-1 with TRBJ1-1; 8 bases map to TRBD1. J gave up 4 bases and V 6 bases, and 7 bases lay outside the gene matches. The germline V gene encodes CDR1 MNHNS and CDR2 SASEGT. This CDR3 has 14 residues. Here the CDR3 DNA reads TGTGCCAGCAGGGCTCAGGGGGCCGGCACTGAAGCTTTCTTT. Protein: CASRAQGAGTEAFF.

The chain joins TRBV5-1 to TRBJ2-7; 8 bases align to TRBD1. Trimming at V came to 7 bases and at J to 2 bases, leaving 11 bases not matched to a gene. The CDR3 has 15 residues. Germline CDR1 is SGHRS and CDR2 is YFSETQ. The chain's CDR3 is CASRPSGTGTYEQYF. CDR3 DNA sequence: TGCGCCAGCCGGCCCTCAGGGACAGGAACCTACGAGCAGTACTTC. The full variable domain, rest sourced from reference TRBV5-1 and TRBJ2-7, is KAGVTQTPRYLIKTRGQQVTLSCSPISGHRSVSWYQQTPGQGLQFLFEYFSETQRNKGNFPGRFSGRQFSNSRSEMNVSTLELGDSALYLCASRPSGTGTYEQYFGPGTRLTVT.

The CDR3 coding sequence is TGTGCCAGCAGTTTAGTTCAGGGCCCCGGGGAGCTGTTTTTT. This encodes CASSLVQGPGELFF. The chain has TRBV12-3 or TRBV12-4 and TRBJ2-2, with D possibly being TRBD1 (5 bases). The CDR3 contains 14 residues. Trimming stripped 1 base from V and 6 bases from J, with 9 bases between.

The gene calls are TRBV14 and TRBJ2-7; 9 bases map to TRBD2. CDR1 SGHDN and CDR2 FVKESK come from the germline V gene. Trimming removed 3 bases from V and 6 bases from J; junction bases left unmatched: 3. CDR3 size: 13 residues. CDR3 sequence: CASSQTSGTEQYF. The CDR3 coding sequence is TGTGCCAGCAGCCAGACTAGCGGAACCGAGCAGTACTTC.

This chain joins TRBV15 and TRBJ1-1; D not resolved. Germline assignment: CDR1 LNHNV and CDR2 YYDKDF (reference sequence). V was shortened by 1 base and J by 4 bases, with 7 bases between the two germline ends. This CDR3 contains 13 residues. Here the CDR3 DNA reads TGTGCCACCAGCAGAGTTGTGGGCACTGAAGCTTTCTTT. Protein: CATSRVVGTEAFF.

This clonotype was counted between two and nine times. V usage is TRBV12-5 and J usage is TRBJ2-1; TRBD2 is a possible D gene (7 bases). This CDR3 is 17 amino acids long. Trimming pared 5 bases from V and 7 bases from J, leaving 24 bases between. Germline V lookup: CDR1 LGHNT, CDR2 FRNRAP. CDR3 DNA: TGTGCTAGTGGTCCTACAGGGAAAGGACTAGAATATAATGAGCAGTTCTTC. It yields the protein CASGPTGKGLEYNEQFF.

In this sample, this clonotype turned up a few times. The rearrangement links TRBV5-1 to TRBJ1-2; tentative D call: TRBD1 (6 bases). This CDR3 spans 12 amino acids. CDR1 SGHRS and CDR2 YFSETQ come from the germline V gene. V dropped 4 bases and J dropped 2 bases, with 6 bases sitting between them. DNA for the CDR3: TGCGCCAGCAGCGGACAGAACTATGGCTACACCTTC. Translation: CASSGQNYGYTF. The whole variable domain, remainder taken from reference TRBV5-1 and TRBJ1-2, is KAGVTQTPRYLIKTRGQQVTLSCSPISGHRSVSWYQQTPGQGLQFLFEYFSETQRNKGNFPGRFSGRQFSNSRSEMNVSTLELGDSALYLCASSGQNYGYTFGSGTRLTVV.

The V call is TRBV4-2, the J call TRBJ2-2; weak D call: TRBD1 (6 bases). Trimming stripped 6 bases from V and 5 bases from J, with 16 bases between. Germline values: CDR1 LGHNA, CDR2 YNFKEQ. The CDR3 consists of 15 residues. DNA for the CDR3: TGTGCCAGCAGTCGAACTAGGGGGAGTACCGGGGAGCTGTTTTTT. Protein product: CASSRTRGSTGELFF.

This clonotype was counted a few times. The chain recombines TRBV7-2 with TRBJ1-3; 8 bases are a match to TRBD1. The germline V gene encodes CDR1 SGHTA and CDR2 FQGNSA. V lost 5 bases to trimming and J lost 4 bases; unmatched junction nucleotides: 7. This CDR3 spans 15 amino acids. The CDR3 reads CASSPSTGVGNTIYF. The CDR3, as DNA: TGTGCCAGCAGCCCCTCGACAGGGGTCGGAAACACCATATATTTT.

V is TRBV12-3 or TRBV12-4 and J is TRBJ2-3; 11 positions match TRBD2. The CDR3 has 15 amino acids. V lost 6 bases and J lost 0; bases outside the gene matches: 2. The CDR3 loop reads CASRWTSGSTDTQYF. CDR3 in DNA: TGTGCCAGCAGATGGACTAGCGGGAGCACAGATACGCAGTATTTT.

The chain couples TRBV12-3 or TRBV12-4 to TRBJ1-6, with 9 bases lining up with TRBD1. This CDR3 region has 15 residues. V gave up 5 bases and J gave up 10 bases; unmatched junction bases: 9. CDR3 nucleotide sequence: TGTGCCAGCAGTAACCACAGGGGGCTTAGGTCACCCCTCCACTTT. Translated: CASSNHRGLRSPLHF.

This clonotype was counted between two and nine times. The rearrangement uses TRBV20-1 and TRBJ2-5; 9 nucleotides agree with TRBD2. This CDR3 is 15 amino acids long. Germline V gene lookup returns CDR1 DFQATT and CDR2 SNEGSKA (reference sequence). V shed 0 bases, J shed 5 bases, and the junction held 7 bases outside the gene matches. Here the CDR3 reads CSARDMGLAGETQYF. The CDR3 DNA is TGCAGTGCTAGAGATATGGGACTAGCAGGGGAGACCCAGTACTTC.

Ten or more counts support this clonotype. The chain recombines TRBV18 with TRBJ2-1, with 9 bases aligning to TRBD2. The CDR3 has 17 amino acids. Per germline, CDR1 KGHSH and CDR2 LQKENI. V shed 8 bases, J shed 2 bases, and the junction held 13 bases outside the gene matches. The CDR3 here is CASAHPGGRGTYNEQFF. As DNA, the CDR3 is TGTGCCAGCGCCCATCCAGGCGGGAGGGGGACCTACAATGAGCAGTTCTTC.

This clonotype was counted between two and nine times. V is TRBV12-3 or TRBV12-4 and J is TRBJ2-7; D is perhaps TRBD1 (6 bases). This CDR3 has 13 residues. Trimming took off 5 bases at V and 5 bases at J, with 13 bases between the two ends. CDR3 DNA: TGTGCCAGCAGTACCCTACAGGGCCACGAGCAGTACTTC. Translation: CASSTLQGHEQYF.

Ten or more counts support this clonotype. The chain uses TRBV20-1 and TRBJ2-5, with D unclear. Germline CDR1 is DFQATT and CDR2 is SNEGSKA (reference sequence). V lost 1 base and J 4 bases, leaving 4 bases between the germline ends. The CDR3 totals 11 residues. CDR3 nucleotide sequence: TGCAGTGCTAGAGTCGGAGAGACCCAGTACTTC. Translation gives CSARVGETQYF.

The chain combines TRBV7-9 with TRBJ2-7; D unresolved. CDR1 is SEHNR and CDR2 is FQNEAQ in the germline V gene (reference sequence). V lost 5 bases and J lost 1, with 12 bases in between. The CDR3 is 14 amino acids. CDR3 in amino acids: CASSPSFGSYEQYF. The CDR3 DNA reads as TGTGCCAGCAGCCCAAGTTTCGGTTCCTACGAGCAGTACTTC.

The chain carries TRBV27 and TRBJ2-4; 8 nucleotides line up with TRBD2. Looked up from germline, CDR1 is MNHEY and CDR2 is SMNVEV (reference sequence). CDR3 length equals 12 residues. V was clipped by 6 bases and J by 9 bases; unmatched bases: 4. CDR3 sequence: CASRGLEGIQYF. The CDR3 DNA is TGTGCCAGCAGGGGACTAGAAGGCATTCAGTACTTC.

This clonotype was seen a handful of times. The chain is built from TRBV6-1 and TRBJ2-7; a possible D gene is TRBD2 (5 bases). Germline lookup yields CDR1 MNHNS and CDR2 SASEGT. The CDR3 runs to 14 residues. V was trimmed by 8 bases and J by 0 bases, leaving 14 bases between them. The CDR3 protein is CASCLSGNSYEQYF. The CDR3, as DNA: TGTGCCAGCTGTCTAAGCGGAAACTCCTACGAGCAGTACTTC.

This clonotype has a handful of counts. The chain combines TRBV27 with TRBJ2-1; 9 positions agree with TRBD2. J gave up 4 bases and V 2 bases, and 12 bases lay outside the gene matches. Germline CDR1 and CDR2: MNHEY and SMNVEV (reference sequence). The CDR3 consists of 18 residues. This CDR3 is CASSLLRAGGLLYNEQFF. CDR3 nucleotides: TGTGCCAGCAGTTTACTTCGAGCGGGAGGTCTCCTTTACAATGAGCAGTTCTTC.

The chain uses TRBV5-4 and TRBJ2-2; D remains unclear. V lost 0 bases and J 1 base, leaving 7 bases between the germline ends. The CDR3 extends over 15 amino acids. Germline V gene lookup returns CDR1 SGHNT and CDR2 YYREEE (reference sequence). The CDR3 DNA is TGTGCCAGCAGCTTGGTCGGCAGGAACACCGGGGAGCTGTTTTTT. Its protein product is CASSLVGRNTGELFF.

This clonotype has only a few counts. The genes are TRBV20-1 and TRBJ2-7; a weak D match, TRBD2 (5 bases). V was shortened by 6 bases and J by 0 bases, with 15 bases between the two germline ends. Germline V CDR1 and CDR2: DFQATT, SNEGSKA (reference sequence). The CDR3 spans 14 residues. CDR3 nucleotide sequence: TGCAGTGCAAACAGACGAGGGCACTCCTACGAGCAGTACTTC. It yields the protein CSANRRGHSYEQYF.